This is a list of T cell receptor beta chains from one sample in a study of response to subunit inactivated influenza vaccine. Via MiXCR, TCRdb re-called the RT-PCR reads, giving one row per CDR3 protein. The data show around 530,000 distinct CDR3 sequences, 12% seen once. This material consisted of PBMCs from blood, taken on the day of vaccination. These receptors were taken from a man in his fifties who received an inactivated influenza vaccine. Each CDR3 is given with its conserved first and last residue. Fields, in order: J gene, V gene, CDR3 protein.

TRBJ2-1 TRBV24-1 CATSDPRQNNEQFF
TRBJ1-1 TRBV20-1 CSAWGGAEAFF
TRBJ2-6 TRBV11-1 CASSLVGGQSSGANVLTF
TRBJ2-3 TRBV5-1 CASSLAPSGGSTDTQYF
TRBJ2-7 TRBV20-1 CSARSSEQSIYEQYF
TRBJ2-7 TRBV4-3 CASSQDLLWRGPGYEQYF
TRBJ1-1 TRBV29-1 CSVVGDTNTEAFF
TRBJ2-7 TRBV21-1 CASSKDSASSYEQYF
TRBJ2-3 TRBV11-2 CASSLEGESEDTQYF
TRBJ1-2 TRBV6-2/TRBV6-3 CASSYGPGLIYGYTF
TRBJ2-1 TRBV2 CASSEAGKGGEQFF
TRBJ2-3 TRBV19 CASSIGLGGAPDTQYF
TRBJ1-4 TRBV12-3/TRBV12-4 CASSIRGRVEKLFF
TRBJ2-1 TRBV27 CASSPFRKREGYNEQFF
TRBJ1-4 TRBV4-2 CASSAAHSATNEKLFF
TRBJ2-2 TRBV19 CASSIGRNTGELFF
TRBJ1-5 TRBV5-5 CASSLGQGPQPQHF
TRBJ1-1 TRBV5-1 CASSLDPATEAFF
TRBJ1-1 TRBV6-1 CASSGRQGATTEAFF
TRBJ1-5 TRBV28 CASIRAVGQPQHF
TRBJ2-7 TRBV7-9 CASGRDTYEQYF
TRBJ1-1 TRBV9 CASSKTGTGTTEAFF
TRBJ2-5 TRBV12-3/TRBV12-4 CASSFSEDQTQYF
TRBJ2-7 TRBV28 CASSLALDRGLDEQYF
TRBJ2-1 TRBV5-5 CASSFFRGAYNEQFF
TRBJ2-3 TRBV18 CASSPVPGLAGASIGARDTQYF
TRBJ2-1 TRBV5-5 CASSWARVNEQFF
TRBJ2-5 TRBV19 CASSIDHRRKTQYF
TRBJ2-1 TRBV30 CAWSGYGTSAFNEQFF
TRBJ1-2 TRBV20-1 CSAREGTGDHGYTF
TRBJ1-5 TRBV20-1 CSARETGGYNQPQHF
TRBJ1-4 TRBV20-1 CSARGQDGEKLFF
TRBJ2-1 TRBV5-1 CASSYDTPGQLYNEQFF
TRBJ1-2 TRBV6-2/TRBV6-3 CASSYSAHYYGYTF
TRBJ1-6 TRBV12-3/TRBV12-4 CASSPDMSNSPLHF
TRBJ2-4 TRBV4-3 CASSQDRNIQYF
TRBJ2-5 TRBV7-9 CASSSLWETQYF
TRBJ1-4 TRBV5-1 CASSGPTNEKLFF
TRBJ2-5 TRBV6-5 CASSYYGVGETQYF
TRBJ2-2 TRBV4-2 CASGLGPKASGYTGELFF
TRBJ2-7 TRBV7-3 CASSLGSSGRRVGYEQYF
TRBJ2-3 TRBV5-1 CASSFSGQGDTQYF